The clone carrying this TCR beta chain has only a few counts. As yet, its antigen is unknown. The source of the sample is a study of T cells after yellow fever vaccination. TCRdb reprocessed the 5' RACE reads via MiXCR and lists one record per CDR3 protein. Among a few hundred thousand distinct CDR3 sequences listed, approximately 16% were seen once. Overall study results and limits: Though weaker, the secondary response peaked faster, on day 5 versus 15. Sorted repertoires could include abundant contaminating clonotypes from bulk cells.

CDR1 SGHKS and CDR2 YYEKEE come from the germline V gene (reference sequence). The CDR3 sequence is 14 residues long. The V gene lost 3 bases and the J gene lost 7 bases, with 13 bases spanning the gap. This chain links TRBV5-5 with TRBJ2-2, with D possibly matching TRBD1 (5 bases). Specimen: PBMCs, collected more than 4 days after the first yellow fever vaccination. The origin of this receptor is a man aged 18-30 years who received the YFV17D yellow fever vaccine. Here the CDR3 DNA reads TGTGCCAGCAGCTCTGCAGGGCACGACGGGGAGCTGTTTTTT. Its protein is CASSSAGHDGELFF.